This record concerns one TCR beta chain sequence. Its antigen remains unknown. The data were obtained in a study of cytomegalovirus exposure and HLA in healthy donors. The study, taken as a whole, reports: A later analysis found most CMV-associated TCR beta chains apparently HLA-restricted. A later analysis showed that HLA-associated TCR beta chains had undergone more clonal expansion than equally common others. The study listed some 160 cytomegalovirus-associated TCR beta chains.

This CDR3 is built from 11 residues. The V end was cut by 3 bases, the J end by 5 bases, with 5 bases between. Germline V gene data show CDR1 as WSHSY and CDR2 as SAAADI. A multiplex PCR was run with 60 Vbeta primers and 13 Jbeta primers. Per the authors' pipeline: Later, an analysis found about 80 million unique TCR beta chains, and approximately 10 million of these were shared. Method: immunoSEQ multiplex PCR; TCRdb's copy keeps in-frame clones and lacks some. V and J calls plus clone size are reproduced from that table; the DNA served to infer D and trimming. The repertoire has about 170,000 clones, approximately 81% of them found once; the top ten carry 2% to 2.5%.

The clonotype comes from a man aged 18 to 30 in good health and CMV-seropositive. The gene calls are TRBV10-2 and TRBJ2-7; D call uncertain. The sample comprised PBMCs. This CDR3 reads CASSDLDEQYF. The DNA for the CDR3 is TGCGCCAGCAGTGATCTCGACGAGCAGTACTTC.